One sample yielded the 8 T cell receptor beta chains listed below, sequenced in a study of cytomegalovirus exposure and HLA in healthy donors. Primers for the PCR totalled 60 Vbeta and 13 Jbeta. Here immunoSEQ multiplex PCR was the method, and the copy in TCRdb shows in-frame clones only, minus some. Among more than 95,000 clones listed, around 80% were seen once. Sequences were obtained from PBMCs. The receptor set was obtained from a woman under 30 in good health and CMV-seropositive.

This clone was recorded a few times. The chain has TRBV27 and TRBJ1-1; 7 positions match TRBD1. This CDR3 contains 15 residues. Germline assignment: CDR1 MNHEY and CDR2 SMNVEV (reference sequence). V was clipped by 2 bases and J by 2 bases; unmatched bases: 5. CDR3 sequence: CASSLGGTANTEAFF. In nucleotides, the CDR3 is TGTGCCAGCAGTTTAGGTGGGACAGCTAACACTGAAGCTTTCTTT.

V and J are TRBV11-2 and TRBJ2-3; 8 nucleotides line up with TRBD2. The germline CDR1 and CDR2 sequences are SGHAT and FQNNGV. The ends lost 2 bases at V and 6 bases at J; junction bases unmatched: 4. The CDR3 totals 14 residues. The CDR3 loop is CASSLQPSGDTQYF. The DNA for the CDR3 is TGTGCCAGCAGCTTACAGCCTAGCGGGGATACGCAGTATTTT.

This sequence joins TRBV27 and TRBJ2-2, with TRBD2 matching 8 bases. J lost 1 base, V lost 6 bases, and 10 bases had no gene match. The CDR3 is 17 amino acids. Looked up from germline, CDR1 is MNHEY and CDR2 is SMNVEV (reference sequence). The CDR3 here is CASRPGLGLGNTGELFF. The CDR3 coding sequence is TGTGCCAGCAGACCGGGACTAGGTTTGGGGAACACCGGGGAGCTGTTTTTT.

This clone was seen just once. The chain couples TRBV5-4 to TRBJ2-3, with 8 bases matching TRBD1. The V segment lost 3 bases and the J segment 5 bases; nucleotides outside the gene matches: 8. The germline V gene has CDR1 SGHNT and CDR2 YYREEE (reference sequence). The CDR3 has 15 amino acids. CDR3 coding DNA: TGTGCCAGCAGCTACCGGGACAGGCTTTTAGATACGCAGTATTTT. Translating it yields CASSYRDRLLDTQYF.

This clone was observed a handful of times. This sequence joins TRBV9 and TRBJ2-2; 10 bases map to TRBD2. The length of the CDR3 is 16 residues. Per germline, CDR1 SGDLS and CDR2 YYNGEE. Trimming at V came to 4 bases and at J to 1 base, leaving 4 bases not matched to a gene. The CDR3 loop is CASSPRTSGNTGELFF. CDR3 nucleotides: TGTGCCAGCAGCCCCCGGACTAGCGGGAACACCGGGGAGCTGTTTTTT.

The chain joins TRBV28 to TRBJ2-5; TRBD2 matches 9 bases. Germline V gene data show CDR1 as MDHEN and CDR2 as SYDVKM. Trimming removed 5 bases from V and 3 bases from J; junction bases left unmatched: 16. The CDR3 runs to 18 residues. In DNA form, the CDR3 reads TGTGCCAGCAGTGGGCGATTCGTTGGTAGCGGGGGCAAAGAGACCCAGTACTTC. Translating gives CASSGRFVGSGGKETQYF.

The chain combines TRBV4-1 with TRBJ2-3; 12 nucleotides align to TRBD2. V lost 4 bases and J lost 4; bases outside the gene matches: 9. CDR3 size: 17 residues. The germline V gene has CDR1 MGHRA and CDR2 YSYEKL. The CDR3 spells CASSPNLAGGRADTQYF. The CDR3 DNA follows: TGCGCCAGCAGCCCCAATCTAGCGGGAGGGCGGGCAGATACGCAGTATTTT.

The chain joins TRBV28 to TRBJ2-1, with 11 bases identical to TRBD2. Per the germline V gene, CDR1 is MDHEN and CDR2 is SYDVKM. The CDR3 has 15 amino acids. With 3 bases clipped from V and 8 bases from J, the junction kept 6 bases outside the gene matches. CDR3 nucleotide sequence: TGTGCCAGCAGTTTCAATAGCGGGAGGGGGGATGAGCAGTTCTTC. Protein sequence: CASSFNSGRGDEQFF.